A selection of T cell receptor beta chains follows, all from one sample in a study of human T cells and chemical hapten exposure. One entry per CDR3 protein results from TCRdb running MiXCR on the RACE reads. The repertoire holds approximately 260,000 distinct CDR3 sequences, with over 8% as singletons. This sample comprised whole blood, obtained in connection with sensitization to the hapten diphenylcyclopropenone (DPC). Receptors were obtained from a woman aged 40 to 49 with alopecia areata. Some clones in this sample may be carry-over from other donors' samples. The CDR3 runs from the conserved cysteine through the conserved F or W. D genes are given only for firm matches. Clone size is shown for a subset of rows, as once, few, many or a class of expanded clone.

-	TRBV7-9	TRBJ1-1	14	many	CASSLVEGNTEAFF	TGTGCCAGCAGCTTAGTGGAGGGAAATACTGAAGCTTTCTTT
TRBD2	TRBV4-1	TRBJ2-7	14	-	CASSGPGGAYEQYF	TGCGCCAGCAGCGGGCCGGGAGGGGCCTACGAGCAGTACTTC
-	TRBV10-3	TRBJ2-1	16	-	CAISESGTGGDYEQFF	TGTGCCATCAGTGAGTCGGGAACAGGGGGGGATTATGAGCAGTTCTTC
-	TRBV30	TRBJ1-1	12	-	CAWNAYGTEAFF	TGTGCCTGGAATGCCTACGGCACTGAAGCTTTCTTT
-	TRBV2	TRBJ2-7	13	many	CASSRDGTYEQYF	TGTGCCAGCAGCCGGGACGGAACCTACGAGCAGTACTTC
TRBD2	TRBV20-1	TRBJ2-1	16	many	CSALGLAGAFRNEQFF	TGCAGTGCTCTAGGACTAGCGGGGGCCTTTAGGAATGAGCAGTTCTTC
-	TRBV6-2/TRBV6-3	TRBJ2-5	13	-	CTGHRGGGETQYF	TGTACCGGCCACAGGGGAGGCGGAGAGACCCAGTACTTC
-	TRBV28	TRBJ1-5	16	few	CASRWGRVQGNQPQHF	TGTGCCAGCAGATGGGGGCGGGTACAGGGCAATCAGCCCCAGCATTTT
-	TRBV7-2	TRBJ2-7	16	many	CASSLGFGAVVDEQYF	TGTGCCAGCAGCCTAGGATTTGGGGCGGTCGTTGACGAGCAGTACTTC
TRBD2	TRBV10-3	TRBJ2-3	15	-	CAISLAGQSTDTQYF	TGTGCCATCAGCCTAGCGGGGCAAAGCACAGATACGCAGTATTTT
-	TRBV6-2/TRBV6-3	TRBJ2-5	11	few	CASSYLQTQYF	TGTGCCAGCAGTTACCTCCAGACCCAGTACTTC
TRBD1	TRBV28	TRBJ1-5	14	few	CASRASDRSRPQHF	TGTGCCAGCAGGGCCTCGGACAGGTCCAGGCCCCAGCATTTT
TRBD2	TRBV18	TRBJ2-1	17	-	CASSPQGGLGSYNEQFF	TGTGCCAGCTCACCACAGGGAGGGCTGGGCTCCTACAATGAGCAGTTCTTC
-	TRBV12-3/TRBV12-4	TRBJ1-5	13	-	CASSLTWNQPQHF	TGTGCCAGCAGTTTAACGTGGAATCAGCCCCAGCATTTT
-	TRBV6-2/TRBV6-3	TRBJ2-1	12	many	CASSYSPNGMFF	TGTGCCAGCAGTTACTCCCCCAATGGGATGTTCTTC
-	TRBV10-3	TRBJ2-7	13	-	CAISESGEYEQYF	TGTGCCATCAGTGAGTCGGGGGAATACGAGCAGTACTTC
TRBD1	TRBV6-6	TRBJ2-3	15	-	CASSYFGQGSDTQYF	TGTGCCAGCAGTTACTTTGGACAGGGGTCAGATACGCAGTATTTT
TRBD1	TRBV2	TRBJ2-1	14	few	CASDRQGTYNEQFF	TGTGCCAGTGATAGACAGGGAACATACAATGAGCAGTTCTTC
-	TRBV6-5	TRBJ2-7	15	many	CASSYVQGRHYEQYF	TGTGCCAGCAGTTACGTCCAGGGTCGACACTACGAGCAGTACTTC
-	TRBV19	TRBJ2-1	14	few	CASSIGGSYNEQFF	TGTGCCAGTAGTATAGGGGGATCCTACAATGAGCAGTTCTTC
-	TRBV7-2	TRBJ1-5	15	many	CASSLGRGGSRPQHF	TGTGCCAGCAGCTTAGGGCGGGGCGGCTCAAGGCCCCAGCATTTT
-	TRBV11-2	TRBJ1-1	14	few	CASSLEGARTEAFF	TGTGCCAGCAGCTTAGAGGGGGCGCGCACTGAAGCTTTCTTT
TRBD1	TRBV27	TRBJ1-5	15	-	CASSLVGQANQPQHF	TGTGCCAGCAGTTTGGTGGGACAGGCCAATCAGCCCCAGCATTTT
-	TRBV7-9	TRBJ2-1	14	many	CASSLGEPYNEQFF	TGTGCCAGCAGCTTAGGTGAACCCTACAATGAGCAGTTCTTC
-	TRBV12-3/TRBV12-4	TRBJ2-1	15	many	CASSFVGDSYNEQFF	TGTGCCAGCAGTTTCGTAGGGGACTCCTACAATGAGCAGTTCTTC
-	TRBV10-3	TRBJ2-3	15	-	CAISGRVGNTDTQYF	TGTGCCATCAGTGGGCGAGTAGGGAATACAGATACGCAGTATTTT
TRBD1	TRBV7-9	TRBJ1-6	15	-	CASSLVGQKDSPLHF	TGTGCCAGCAGCTTGGTGGGACAGAAGGATTCACCCCTCCACTTT
-	TRBV7-2	TRBJ1-5	15	few	CASSPEINSNQPQHF	TGTGCCAGCAGCCCGGAGATCAATAGCAATCAGCCCCAGCATTTT
TRBD1	TRBV28	TRBJ2-5	13	-	CASKDRGRETQYF	TGTGCCAGCAAGGACAGGGGGCGCGAGACCCAGTACTTC
TRBD2	TRBV6-2/TRBV6-3	TRBJ2-5	13	few	CASRRLASETQYF	TGTGCCAGCAGGCGACTAGCCTCAGAGACCCAGTACTTC
TRBD1	TRBV12-3/TRBV12-4	TRBJ2-7	14	many	CASSFGTGSYEQYF	TGTGCCAGCAGTTTTGGGACAGGGTCCTACGAGCAGTACTTC
TRBD2	TRBV6-5	TRBJ2-1	15	few	CASSPGTSGKNEQFF	TGTGCCAGCAGCCCCGGGACTAGCGGGAAGAATGAGCAGTTCTTC
-	TRBV2	TRBJ2-1	16	few	CASSEQRDTFKNEQFF	TGTGCCAGCAGTGAACAGCGGGACACCTTTAAGAATGAGCAGTTCTTC
-	TRBV20-1	TRBJ2-3	10	few	CSARTYTQYF	TGCAGTGCTAGGACCTATACGCAGTATTTT
-	TRBV28	TRBJ1-1	13	many	CASSRRWNTEAFF	TGTGCCAGCAGTCGACGGTGGAACACTGAAGCTTTCTTT
TRBD1	TRBV25-1	TRBJ2-5	18	few	CASSELSAGTGNQETQYF	TGTGCCAGCAGTGAACTCAGTGCGGGGACAGGGAACCAAGAGACCCAGTACTTC
-	TRBV28	TRBJ2-7	15	few	CASTGPQRSPPEQYF	TGTGCCAGCACGGGCCCCCAGCGGAGCCCCCCCGAGCAGTACTTC
-	TRBV12-3/TRBV12-4	TRBJ2-1	15	-	CASRSTGTIGNEQFF	TGTGCCAGCAGATCTACCGGGACCATAGGGAATGAGCAGTTCTTC